The sequence of this T cell receptor beta chain was determined in a study of blood T cell repertoires in COVID-19. Study context: The United States, Italy and Spain provided the acute and convalescent COVID-19 samples. PBMCs, B-cell-depleted T cells, or T cells provided the cDNA or gDNA that made up the material.

As regards this clone: The junction differs from germline at one of its ends, possibly a read error.

Source study methods: Amplification of reference gene primers provided the estimated nucleated cell counts. TCRdb keeps only in-frame clones here, not all; method: immunoSEQ multiplex PCR. V, J and clone size reflect that table, while D and trimming were determined from the DNA. The sample lists under 85,000 clones, 65% to 85% seen once, with 3.5% to 4% in the top ten. Germline CDR1 SEHNR, CDR2 FQNEAQ (reference sequence). The CDR3 extends over 16 amino acids. Sequenced: peripheral blood. This receptor was identified in a man between 50 and 59 years old with acute or convalescent COVID-19. This chain uses TRBV7-9 with TRBJ2-2; D remains unclear. CDR3 nucleotides: TGTGCCAGCAGTTTAGACGGGTCCTTGAACACCGGGGAGCTGTTTTTT. Protein sequence: CASSLDGSLNTGELFF.